These 25 T cell receptor beta chains were sequenced from one sample in a study of blood T cell repertoires in COVID-19. Produced via immunoSEQ multiplex PCR; TCRdb's table is partial and in-frame only. The sample records around 340,000 clones, 65% to 90% being singletons. Source material: PBMCs or T cells enriched from blood (not recorded which). The receptors were gathered from a woman aged 40-49 years with acute COVID-19.

This clone was detected only once. The rearrangement links TRBV6-2 or TRBV6-3 to TRBJ1-5; the D gene is possibly TRBD1 (6 bases). The germline CDR1 and CDR2 sequences are MNHEY and SVGEGT. The CDR3 spans 16 residues. The ends were cut back, 4 bases at V and 3 bases at J, with 16 bases in the middle. DNA for the CDR3: TGTGCCAGCAGTTCCGGGACACAAACCCCCAATCAGCCCCAGCATTTT. Its translation is CASSSGTQTPNQPQHF.

The chain employs TRBV19 and TRBJ2-7, with D tentatively TRBD2 (5 bases). V gave up 10 bases and J gave up 1 base, with 17 bases separating them. Germline V lookup: CDR1 LNHDA, CDR2 SQIVND (reference sequence). The CDR3 covers 14 residues. CDR3 nucleotides: TGTGCCACCCGATTCCAACCGGGGTCCTACGAGCAGTACTTC. It yields the protein CATRFQPGSYEQYF.

This clone has only one observation. This chain links TRBV5-3 with TRBJ2-3; TRBD2 is a possible D gene (5 bases). TRBV5-3 is identified as an open reading frame with a role that is uncertain. The CDR3 has 13 amino acids. V lost 3 bases and J 5 bases, leaving 10 bases between the germline ends. The CDR3 spells CARSCKLGDTQYF. In DNA, the CDR3 is TGTGCCAGAAGCTGCAAACTAGGAGATACGCAGTATTTT.

This chain connects TRBV6-1 to TRBJ2-7, with TRBD1 matching 9 bases. The CDR3 sequence is 14 residues long. Trimming removed 3 bases from V and 5 bases from J; junction bases left unmatched: 5. Germline CDR1 MNHNS, CDR2 SASEGT. The CDR3, as DNA: TGTGCCAGCAGTGATGGGACAGGGTCCCACGAGCAGTACTTC. Protein sequence: CASSDGTGSHEQYF.

This clone was seen only once. V and J are TRBV7-2 and TRBJ2-3, with TRBD1 as a possible D gene (5 bases). The CDR3 runs to 14 residues. CDR1 and CDR2 from the germline V gene are SGHTA and FQGNSA. Trimming stripped 3 bases from V and 1 base from J, with 8 bases between. The CDR3 nucleotides are TGTGCCAGCAGCTTGGGGCAGGGCACAGATACGCAGTATTTT. Amino acids: CASSLGQGTDTQYF.

The CDR3, as DNA: TGTGCCAGCAGTCCGGGATACACAGATACGCAGTATTTT. Translated: CASSPGYTDTQYF. This chain connects TRBV6-5 to TRBJ2-3, with a weak D call TRBD2 (5 bases). Germline V lookup: CDR1 MNHEY, CDR2 SVGAGI. The CDR3 contains 13 residues. V was shortened by 5 bases and J by 2 bases, with 8 bases between the two germline ends.

V usage is TRBV6-2 or TRBV6-3 and J usage is TRBJ1-1; D is unclear. Germline CDR1 reads MNHEY; CDR2 reads SVGEGT. CDR3 length: 14 amino acids. Deletions cut 5 bases from V and 5 bases from J, with 15 bases between. The CDR3 sequence: CASSPLRERTEAFF. CDR3 nucleotides: TGTGCCAGCAGTCCGCTGAGGGAGCGGACTGAAGCTTTCTTT.

This chain connects TRBV6-5 to TRBJ2-1; TRBD2 matches 8 bases. V trimming: 2 bases; J trimming: 9 bases; junction bases outside the gene matches: 12. The germline V gene has CDR1 MNHEY and CDR2 SVGAGI. This CDR3 is built from 16 residues. Here the CDR3 reads CASSYLTGGGQSEQFF. The CDR3, as DNA: TGTGCCAGCAGTTACCTCACCGGGGGGGGGCAAAGTGAGCAGTTCTTC.

The chain carries TRBV6-6 and TRBJ1-4; the D gene is possibly TRBD1 (5 bases). Deletions cut 2 bases from V and 5 bases from J, with 12 bases between. CDR1 is MNHNY, CDR2 SVGAGI, per germline (reference sequence). The length of the CDR3 is 15 residues. The CDR3 loop is CASSYDGGMNEKLFF. The DNA for the CDR3 is TGTGCCAGCAGTTACGATGGGGGGATGAATGAAAAACTGTTTTTT.

The chain couples TRBV2 to TRBJ2-2; D may be TRBD1 (6 bases). Germline V gives CDR1 SNHLY, CDR2 FYNNEI. CDR3 length: 14 amino acids. Trimming removed 7 bases from V and 3 bases from J, with 12 bases in between. As DNA, the CDR3 is TGTGCCAGCAAGGACAGTTTCGACACCGGGGAGCTGTTTTTT. This codes for CASKDSFDTGELFF.

J is TRBJ1-1 and V is TRBV6-5; TRBD1 is a possible D gene (5 bases). The germline gives CDR1 MNHEY, CDR2 SVGAGI. V lost 8 bases to trimming and J lost 8 bases, with 12 bases between them. The length of the CDR3 is 11 residues. CDR3 DNA: TGTGCCAGCGCCCGGGGGGTGGAAGCTTTCTTT. Its protein product is CASARGVEAFF.

The CDR3 sequence is CASSTDRTAHNEKLFF. The CDR3 coding sequence is TGTGCCAGTAGTACGGATCGGACAGCCCATAATGAAAAACTGTTTTTT. The V and J genes are TRBV19 and TRBJ1-4; tentative D call: TRBD1 (6 bases). The V end was cut by 4 bases, the J end by 4 bases, with 16 bases between. The germline V gene encodes CDR1 LNHDA and CDR2 SQIVND (reference sequence). The CDR3 is 16 residues long.

This clone was seen only once. The V and J genes are TRBV11-2 and TRBJ2-3; 9 bases match TRBD1. Germline trimming cut 5 bases from V and 9 bases from J; bases unmatched to any gene: 15. This CDR3 has 16 amino acids. CDR1 SGHAT and CDR2 FQNNGV come from the germline V gene. The CDR3 protein is CASSPRPGQGSYTQYF. CDR3 nucleotides: TGTGCCAGCAGCCCTCGGCCGGGACAGGGCTCGTACACGCAGTATTTT.

The chain uses TRBV7-9 and TRBJ1-2; 8 bases align to TRBD1. This CDR3 is 14 amino acids long. The germline CDR1 and CDR2 sequences are SEHNR and FQNEAQ (reference sequence). Unmatched junction bases numbered 9, after V lost 5 bases and J lost 7 bases. In DNA form, the CDR3 reads TGTGCCAGCAGCGCCAGACAGGGGTTGGGTGGCTACACCTTC. Translation gives CASSARQGLGGYTF.

In its sample, this clone was seen a few times. The V gene is TRBV16, the J gene TRBJ2-1, with 8 nucleotides matching TRBD1. This CDR3 contains 16 residues. Germline lookup yields CDR1 KGHSY and CDR2 FQNENV. V trimming: 0 bases; J trimming: 5 bases; junction bases outside the gene matches: 6. The CDR3 nucleotides read TGTGCCAGCAGCCAATCCGACACAGGGGGTAACAATGAGCAGTTCTTC. This gives the protein CASSQSDTGGNNEQFF.

This chain connects TRBV7-9 to TRBJ1-2, with 10 bases fitting TRBD1. CDR1 SEHNR and CDR2 FQNEAQ come from the germline V gene (reference sequence). The CDR3 runs 14 residues. J lost 6 bases, V lost 4 bases, and 5 bases had no gene match. CDR3 loop: CASSSSGTGDGYTF. CDR3 nucleotide sequence: TGTGCCAGCAGCTCCTCCGGGACAGGGGATGGCTACACCTTC.

The V gene is TRBV9, the J gene TRBJ2-2, with TRBD1 matching 7 bases. CDR3 length equals 16 residues. Trimming at V came to 5 bases and at J to 4 bases, leaving 11 bases not matched to a gene. Germline lookup yields CDR1 SGDLS and CDR2 YYNGEE. The CDR3 protein is CASSAIRQGSTGELFF. Here the CDR3 DNA reads TGTGCCAGCAGTGCCATAAGACAGGGCAGCACCGGGGAGCTGTTTTTT.

The chain joins TRBV4-3 to TRBJ2-1, with D tentatively TRBD2 (6 bases). V was shortened by 0 bases and J by 9 bases, with 24 bases between the two germline ends. The CDR3 is made up of 18 amino acids. Germline CDR1 is LGHNA and CDR2 is YSLEER. The CDR3 here is CASSQELILGGGAGEQFF. The CDR3 bases are TGCGCCAGCAGCCAAGAATTGATCCTAGGCGGCGGGGCGGGTGAGCAGTTCTTC.

The chain combines TRBV3-1 (or the pseudogene TRBV3-2) with TRBJ2-5; D uncertain. V was shortened by 1 base and J by 5 bases, with 8 bases between the two germline ends. CDR1 and CDR2 from the germline V gene are LGHDT and YNNKEL (reference sequence). The CDR3 length is 13 residues. In nucleotides, the CDR3 is TGTGCCAGCAGCCAAGGGAGAGGCGAGACCCAGTACTTC. It specifies CASSQGRGETQYF.

The genes are TRBV5-1 and TRBJ1-4, with D maybe TRBD1 (6 bases). The V end was cut by 0 bases, the J end by 5 bases, with 11 bases between. Germline CDR1 SGHRS, CDR2 YFSETQ. This CDR3 has 15 residues. CDR3 sequence (DNA): TGCGCCAGCAGCTTGGCCGGACAGCTGAATGAAAAACTGTTTTTT. This codes for CASSLAGQLNEKLFF.

The chain recombines TRBV6-5 with TRBJ1-2; a weak D match, TRBD1 (6 bases). V was clipped by 6 bases and J by 4 bases, with 9 bases between them. This CDR3 region has 12 residues. Germline loops: CDR1 MNHEY, CDR2 SVGAGI. In DNA form, the CDR3 reads TGTGCCAGCAGGGCGGACAGCTATGGCTACACCTTC. Residues: CASRADSYGYTF.

The chain carries TRBV13 and TRBJ1-2; D remains ambiguous. The CDR3 length is 14 residues. The V and J ends lost 0 bases and 5 bases respectively, with 10 bases between them. From germline, CDR1 is PRHDT and CDR2 FYEKMQ (reference sequence). CDR3: CASSLGAEAYGYTF. CDR3 DNA: TGTGCCAGCAGCTTAGGCGCGGAGGCTTATGGCTACACCTTC.

This clone was picked up one time. The chain is built from TRBV9 and TRBJ2-2, with 10 bases aligning to TRBD2. V lost 2 bases, J lost 2 bases, and 3 bases stayed unmatched. The germline CDR1 and CDR2 sequences are SGDLS and YYNGEE. The CDR3 is 16 residues long. The DNA for the CDR3 is TGTGCCAGCAGCGTGACTAGCGGGCGAAACACCGGGGAGCTGTTTTTT. Translated: CASSVTSGRNTGELFF.

V is TRBV9 and J is TRBJ2-1, with 12 positions matching TRBD1. The CDR3 runs 15 residues. The germline V gene encodes CDR1 SGDLS and CDR2 YYNGEE. The V and J ends lost 4 bases and 7 bases, in that order; junction bases with no gene match: 6. The CDR3 protein is CASSFGTGGSNEQFF. In nucleotides, the CDR3 is TGTGCCAGCAGCTTCGGGACAGGGGGCTCGAATGAGCAGTTCTTC. Filled out from reference TRBV9 and TRBJ2-1, the complete variable domain reads DSGVTQTPKHLITATGQRVTLRCSPRSGDLSVYWYQQSLDQGLQFLIQYYNGEERAKGNILERFSAQQFPDLHSELNLSSLELGDSALYFCASSFGTGGSNEQFFGPGTRLTVL.

The chain combines TRBV6-5 with TRBJ1-2; the match to TRBD1 covers 8 bases. V lost 7 bases to trimming and J lost 7 bases; unmatched junction nucleotides: 11. The germline V gene has CDR1 MNHEY and CDR2 SVGAGI. The CDR3 contains 14 residues. The CDR3 is CASKKGQGARGYTF. Here the CDR3 DNA reads TGTGCCAGCAAAAAGGGGCAGGGGGCACGTGGCTACACCTTC.